This TCR beta chain was recorded in a study of cytomegalovirus exposure and HLA in healthy donors. Points from the study as a whole: With DRB1 most and HLA-C fewest, TCR association rates differed between HLA loci in a later analysis. TCR beta chains numbering some 160 were designated cytomegalovirus-associated. Data from an earlier analysis indicated that most TCR beta V segments were productive either about 90% or about 30% of the time.

Comment on this clone: The antigen remains unidentified.

Amplification used 60 Vbeta primers and 13 Jbeta primers. Repertoires were generated with immunoSEQ multiplex PCR, while TCRdb's copy carries only in-frame clones and drops some. In the table there are under 150,000 clones, 81% of which are singletons. The CDR3 has 15 residues. The V and J ends lost 3 bases and 4 bases, in that order; junction bases with no gene match: 8. CDR1 is SGHRS, CDR2 YFSETQ, per germline. The TCR sequence derives from a man aged 18 to 29 in good health and CMV-seronegative. The rearrangement joins TRBV5-1 to TRBJ2-5; 8 bases map to TRBD1. The source material was PBMCs. The DNA of the CDR3 is TGCGCCAGCAGCTGGGGACAGGTTGTTCTAGAGACCCAGTACTTC. This translates into CASSWGQVVLETQYF. Together with reference TRBV5-1 and TRBJ2-5, the CDR3 gives the full variable domain: KAGVTQTPRYLIKTRGQQVTLSCSPISGHRSVSWYQQTPGQGLQFLFEYFSETQRNKGNFPGRFSGRQFSNSRSEMNVSTLELGDSALYLCASSWGQVVLETQYFGPGTRLLVL.